This T cell receptor (beta chain) was captured by sequencing in a study of regulatory T cells in long-lasting Graves disease. Arm-PCR of CDR3 regions with iRepertoire HTBI primers generated TCR beta libraries. A single record per CDR3 protein comes from TCRdb applying MiXCR to the multiplex PCR reads. The top ten clones hold 56% of a sample with over 250,000 distinct CDR3 sequences, roughly 21% of them seen once. Germline trimming cut 1 base from V and 5 bases from J; bases unmatched to any gene: 2. Looked up from germline, CDR1 is LNHNV and CDR2 is YYDKDF (reference sequence). CDR3 length equals 14 residues. Sample time point: persistent/refractory GD, antithyroid drugs over 5 years with positive TRAb. There was RNA extracted from PBMCs, and the TCR library was made from it. This clonotype was seen repeatedly, ten times or more.

The chain carries TRBV15 and TRBJ1-5, with 7 bases fitting TRBD1. This clonotype was obtained from a female donor with Graves disease. The input for sequencing was peripheral blood mononuclear cells (PBMCs), taken when the disease was refractory, from a patient treated with antithyroid drugs. DNA for the CDR3: TGTGCCACCAGCAGAGGACAGGGAGATCAGCCCCAGCATTTT. Translated: CATSRGQGDQPQHF.